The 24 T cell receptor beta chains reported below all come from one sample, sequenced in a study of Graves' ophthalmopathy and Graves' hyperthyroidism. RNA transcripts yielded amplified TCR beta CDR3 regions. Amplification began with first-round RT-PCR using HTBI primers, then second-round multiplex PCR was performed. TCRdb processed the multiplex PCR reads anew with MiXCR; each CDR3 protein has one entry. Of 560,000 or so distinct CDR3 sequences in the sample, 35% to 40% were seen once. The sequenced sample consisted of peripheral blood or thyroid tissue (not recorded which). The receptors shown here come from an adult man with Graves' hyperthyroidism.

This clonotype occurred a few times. CDR3: CGARTPGQGTGELFF. CDR3 sequence (DNA): TGCGGCGCCCGCACCCCGGGACAGGGGACCGGGGAGCTGTTTTTT. The genes are TRBV29-1 and TRBJ2-2; TRBD1 aligns across 10 bases. This CDR3 is built from 15 residues. Germline V gives CDR1 SQVTM, CDR2 ANQGSEA.

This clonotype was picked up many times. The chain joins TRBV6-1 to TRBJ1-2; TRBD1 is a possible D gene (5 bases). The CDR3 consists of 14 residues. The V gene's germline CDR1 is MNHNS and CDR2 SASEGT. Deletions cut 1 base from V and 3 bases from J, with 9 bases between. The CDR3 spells CASSEGGDHYGYTF. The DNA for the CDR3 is TGTGCCAGCAGTGAAGGAGGGGATCACTATGGCTACACCTTC.

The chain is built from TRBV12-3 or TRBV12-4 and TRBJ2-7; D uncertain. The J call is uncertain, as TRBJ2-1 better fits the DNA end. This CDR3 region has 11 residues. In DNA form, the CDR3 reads TGTGCCAGCAGACTGGCCAGGGAGCAGTTCTTC. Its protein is CASRLAREQFF.

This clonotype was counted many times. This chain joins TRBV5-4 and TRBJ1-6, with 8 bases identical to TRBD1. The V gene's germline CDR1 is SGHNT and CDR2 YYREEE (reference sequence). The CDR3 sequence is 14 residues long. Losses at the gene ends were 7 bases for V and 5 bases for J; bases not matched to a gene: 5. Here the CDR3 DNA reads TGTGCCAGCTCGGACAGGGCCCATAATTCACCCCTCCACTTT. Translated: CASSDRAHNSPLHF.

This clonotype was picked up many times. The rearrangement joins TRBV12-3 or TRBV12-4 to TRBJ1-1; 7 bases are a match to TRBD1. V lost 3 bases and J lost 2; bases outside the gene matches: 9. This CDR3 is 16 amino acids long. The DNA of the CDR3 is TGTGCCAGCAGTTTCGGCAGGGGGGGAATTAACACTGAAGCTTTCTTT. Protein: CASSFGRGGINTEAFF.

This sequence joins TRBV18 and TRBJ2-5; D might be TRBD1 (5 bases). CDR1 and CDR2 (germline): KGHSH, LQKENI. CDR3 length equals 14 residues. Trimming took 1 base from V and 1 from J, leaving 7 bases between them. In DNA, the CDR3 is TGTGCCAGCTCACCACGACAGAGCCAAGAGACCCAGTACTTC. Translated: CASSPRQSQETQYF.

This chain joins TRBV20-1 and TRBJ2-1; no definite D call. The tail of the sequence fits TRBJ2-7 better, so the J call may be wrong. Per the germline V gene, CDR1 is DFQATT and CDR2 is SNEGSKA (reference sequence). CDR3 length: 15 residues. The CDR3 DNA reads TGCAGTGCTTCGCACCACAGAGACCCTTACAATGAGCAGTACTTC. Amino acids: CSASHHRDPYNEQYF.

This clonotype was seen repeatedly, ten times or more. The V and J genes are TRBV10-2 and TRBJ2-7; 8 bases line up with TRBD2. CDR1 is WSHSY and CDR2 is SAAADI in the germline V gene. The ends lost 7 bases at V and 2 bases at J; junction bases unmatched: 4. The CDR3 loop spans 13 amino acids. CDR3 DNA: TGCGCCAGCAATCGGGGGGGGACCTACGAGCAGTACTTC. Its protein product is CASNRGGTYEQYF.

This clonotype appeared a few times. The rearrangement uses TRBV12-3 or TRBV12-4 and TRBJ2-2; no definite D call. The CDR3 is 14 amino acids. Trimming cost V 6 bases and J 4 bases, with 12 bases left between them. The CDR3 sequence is CASRIGLSTGELFF. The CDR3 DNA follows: TGTGCCAGCAGAATAGGGTTATCCACCGGGGAGCTGTTTTTT.

For the CDR3, the DNA is TGCAGCGGACTGGGACAGGGCCGGGGAGAGACCCAGTACTTC. As protein: CSGLGQGRGETQYF. This sequence joins TRBV29-1 and TRBJ2-5; the match to TRBD1 covers 9 bases. Germline-derived CDR1 and CDR2 are SQVTM and ANQGSEA. The CDR3 has 14 amino acids. V dropped 7 bases and J dropped 4; count of bases not matched to a gene: 10.

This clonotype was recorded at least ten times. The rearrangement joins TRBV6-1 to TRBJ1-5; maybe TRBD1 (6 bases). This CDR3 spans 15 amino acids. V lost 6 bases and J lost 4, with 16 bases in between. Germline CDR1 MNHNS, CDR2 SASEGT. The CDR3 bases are TGTGCCAGCAGGACCAGCGGGGGGCTGAATCAGCCCCAGCATTTT. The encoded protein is CASRTSGGLNQPQHF.

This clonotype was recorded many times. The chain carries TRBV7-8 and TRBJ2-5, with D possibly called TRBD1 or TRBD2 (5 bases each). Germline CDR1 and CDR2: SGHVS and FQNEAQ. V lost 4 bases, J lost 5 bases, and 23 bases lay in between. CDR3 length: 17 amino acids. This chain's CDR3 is CASSSTVWGIGRETQYF. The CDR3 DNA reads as TGTGCCAGCAGCTCGACAGTGTGGGGGATCGGGCGGGAGACCCAGTACTTC.

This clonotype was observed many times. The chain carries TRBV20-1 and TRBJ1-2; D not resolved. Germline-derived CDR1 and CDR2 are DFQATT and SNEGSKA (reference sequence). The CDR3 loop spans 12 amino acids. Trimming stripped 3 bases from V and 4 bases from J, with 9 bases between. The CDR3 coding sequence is TGCAGTGCTAGCTCGGCAGTCTATGGCTACACCTTC. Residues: CSASSAVYGYTF.

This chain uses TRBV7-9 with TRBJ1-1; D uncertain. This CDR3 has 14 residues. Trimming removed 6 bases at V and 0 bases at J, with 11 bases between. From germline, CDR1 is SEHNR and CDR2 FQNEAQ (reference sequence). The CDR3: CASRIGQVNTEAFF. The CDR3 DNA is TGTGCCAGCAGAATCGGGCAGGTGAACACTGAAGCTTTCTTT.

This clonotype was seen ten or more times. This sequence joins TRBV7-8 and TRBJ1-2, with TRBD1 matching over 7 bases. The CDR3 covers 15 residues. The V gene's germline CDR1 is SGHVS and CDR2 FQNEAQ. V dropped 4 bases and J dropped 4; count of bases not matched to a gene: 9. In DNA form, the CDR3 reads TGTGCCAGCAGCTCCCAAGAGGGACAGCTCTATGGCTACACCTTC. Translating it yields CASSSQEGQLYGYTF.

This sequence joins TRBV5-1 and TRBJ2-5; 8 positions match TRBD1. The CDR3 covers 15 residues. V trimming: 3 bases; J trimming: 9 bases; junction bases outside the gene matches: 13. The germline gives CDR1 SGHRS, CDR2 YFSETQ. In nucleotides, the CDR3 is TGCGCCAGCAGCTCCCCGGGACAGGCTCATGGGTCCCAGTACTTC. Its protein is CASSSPGQAHGSQYF.

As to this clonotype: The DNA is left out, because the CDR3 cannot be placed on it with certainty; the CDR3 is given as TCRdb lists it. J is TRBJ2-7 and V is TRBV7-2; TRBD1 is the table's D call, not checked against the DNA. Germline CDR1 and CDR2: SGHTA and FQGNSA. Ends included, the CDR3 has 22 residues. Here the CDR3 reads CASSFYICSARSNRADSYEQYF.

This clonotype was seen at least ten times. The CDR3: CASEGVDRRYTEAFF. CDR3 nucleotide sequence: TGTGCCAGCGAAGGGGTTGACAGGAGATACACTGAAGCTTTCTTT. The chain recombines TRBV2 with TRBJ1-1; D is perhaps TRBD1 (6 bases). The CDR3 extends over 15 amino acids. Germline V gene lookup returns CDR1 SNHLY and CDR2 FYNNEI. V gave up 8 bases and J gave up 3 bases, with 19 bases separating them.

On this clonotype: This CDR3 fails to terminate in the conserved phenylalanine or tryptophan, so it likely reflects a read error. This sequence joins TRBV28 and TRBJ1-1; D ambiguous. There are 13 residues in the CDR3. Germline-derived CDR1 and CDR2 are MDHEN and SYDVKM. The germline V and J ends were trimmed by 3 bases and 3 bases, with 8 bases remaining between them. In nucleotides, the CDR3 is TGTGCCAGCAGTTTCCTGGGTGACACTGAAGCTTTCTAT. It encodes CASSFLGDTEAFY.

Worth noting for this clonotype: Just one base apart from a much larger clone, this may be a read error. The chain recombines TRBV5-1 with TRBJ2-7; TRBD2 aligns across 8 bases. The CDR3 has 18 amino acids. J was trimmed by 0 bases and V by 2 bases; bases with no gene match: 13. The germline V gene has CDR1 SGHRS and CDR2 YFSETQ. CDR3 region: CASSFWTGGGSSSYEQYF. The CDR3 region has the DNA TGCGCCAGCAGCTTTTGGACTGGCGGGGGGTCCAGCTCCTACGAGCAGTACTTC.

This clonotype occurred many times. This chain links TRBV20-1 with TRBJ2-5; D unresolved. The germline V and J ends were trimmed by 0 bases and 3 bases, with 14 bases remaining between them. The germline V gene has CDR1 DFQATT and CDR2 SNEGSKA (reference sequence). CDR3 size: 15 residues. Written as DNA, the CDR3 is TGCAGTGCTAGAGATATGACCAAGCTTAAAGAGACCCAGTACTTC. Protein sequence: CSARDMTKLKETQYF.

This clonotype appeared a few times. The CDR3 DNA reads TGCAGTGCTGGTAGCGGGGGGAGCACCGGGGAGCTGTTTTTT. It specifies CSAGSGGSTGELFF. The J gene is TRBJ2-2, the V gene TRBV20-1, with 10 bases identical to TRBD2. CDR3 length equals 14 residues. CDR1 DFQATT and CDR2 SNEGSKA come from the germline V gene (reference sequence). Trimming cost V 5 bases and J 4 bases; bases outside gene matches: 4.

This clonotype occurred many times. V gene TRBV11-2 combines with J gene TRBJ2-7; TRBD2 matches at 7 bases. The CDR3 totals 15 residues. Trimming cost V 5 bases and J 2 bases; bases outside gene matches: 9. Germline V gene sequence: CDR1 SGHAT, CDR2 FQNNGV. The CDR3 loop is CASSHSGGRAYEQYF. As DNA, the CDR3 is TGTGCCAGCAGCCATAGTGGCGGGAGAGCCTACGAGCAGTACTTC.

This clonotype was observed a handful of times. Here the CDR3 DNA reads TGTGCCTGGAGTGTTGGAATGGGGCAGCCCCAGCATTTT. As protein: CAWSVGMGQPQHF. The chain combines TRBV30 with TRBJ1-5, with D unresolved. Germline V gene data show CDR1 as GTSNPN and CDR2 as SVGIG (reference sequence). CDR3 size: 13 residues. Trimming cost V 0 bases and J 7 bases, with 10 bases left between them. The complete variable domain, with remaining parts taken from reference TRBV30 and TRBJ1-5, reads SQTIHQWPATLVQPVGSPLSLECTVEGTSNPNLYWYRQAAGRGLQLLFYSVGIGQISSEVPQNLSASRPQDRQFILSSKKLLLSDSGFYLCAWSVGMGQPQHFGDGTRLSIL.